This is a list of T cell receptor beta chains from one sample in a study of T cells after yellow fever vaccination. TCRdb recomputed calls from the 5' RACE reads with MiXCR, one row per CDR3 protein. Of 200,000 to 300,000 distinct CDR3 sequences in the sample, over 6.5% were seen once. The specimen comprised CD4+ T cells sorted from PBMCs, sampled on the day of the yellow fever booster vaccination. These receptors came from a man aged 25 to 45 who received the YFV17D yellow fever vaccine. Each CDR3 is given with its conserved first and last residue.

TRBV14,TRBJ2-3,CASSQDYGGNTDTQYF
TRBV5-1,TRBJ2-7,CASSSALAGPYEQYF
TRBV7-3,TRBJ2-5,CASSPTGTGGETQYF
TRBV20-1,TRBJ1-4,CSARAGGSWVLANEKLFF
TRBV12-3/TRBV12-4,TRBJ2-4,CASSFFGGSVNIQYF
TRBV5-1,TRBJ2-2,CASCPGLAETGELFF
TRBV19,TRBJ1-4,CASSTQYFAPEKLFF
TRBV7-6,TRBJ2-1,CASSPLEGEQFF
TRBV6-5,TRBJ1-1,CASSYSPLNTEAFF
TRBV7-6,TRBJ2-2,CASSPDPLAPKNTGELFF
TRBV3-1,TRBJ2-2,CASSQGPGAIGELFF
TRBV20-1,TRBJ2-3,CSARDQGQGINTQYF
TRBV20-1,TRBJ2-3,CSASPAATGGPDTQYF
TRBV20-1,TRBJ2-1,CSARTLDWDNEQFF
TRBV12-3/TRBV12-4,TRBJ2-3,CASTTQPGANTQYF
TRBV25-1,TRBJ2-1,CASREAGVLNEQFF
TRBV5-5,TRBJ2-5,CASSLGTYRETQYF
TRBV7-2,TRBJ2-3,CASSFAGNGDTQYF
TRBV7-9,TRBJ1-5,CASSRGTGGEPQHF
TRBV9,TRBJ2-3,CASSVVSGRGMDTQYF
TRBV5-1,TRBJ2-3,CASSRVHPGLARTDTQYF
TRBV3-1,TRBJ2-7,CASSQGFYEQYF
TRBV28,TRBJ1-6,CASSLPKADRLSPLHF
TRBV7-9,TRBJ2-2,CASSPTRTAAGELFF
TRBV7-8,TRBJ2-3,CASTGQGSTDTQYF
TRBV24-1,TRBJ2-1,CATSTQGGAEEQFF
TRBV20-1,TRBJ2-1,CSARERDRPHYNEQFF
TRBV7-2,TRBJ2-2,CASSPRGGAGAAGELFF
TRBV7-2,TRBJ2-2,CASSLIGGSMGELFF
TRBV20-1,TRBJ2-2,CSARLSGRAAYTGELFF
TRBV20-1,TRBJ2-1,CSAKEGLAGGYNEQFF
TRBV20-1,TRBJ2-1,CSARDLRASGSYNEQFF
TRBV29-1,TRBJ2-1,CSVEGARNPNEQFF
TRBV5-1,TRBJ2-3,CASRGTGSTDTQYF
TRBV6-5,TRBJ2-4,CASSSPTSTGNIQYF
TRBV5-6,TRBJ2-2,CASSFSGRVSGELFF
TRBV20-1,TRBJ1-3,CSASRDSGNTIYF
TRBV27,TRBJ1-5,CASSLRGADINSNQPQHF
TRBV5-4,TRBJ2-7,CASSGRTGSYEQYF
TRBV7-9,TRBJ2-7,CASSLVVWGTPDYEQYF
TRBV5-5,TRBJ2-6,CASSLGLTSSGANVLTF
TRBV20-1,TRBJ2-1,CSAISESSYNEQFF
TRBV10-3,TRBJ2-7,CAISDPPGQPYYEQYF
TRBV20-1,TRBJ1-2,CSANGGLNYGYTF
TRBV7-9,TRBJ1-2,CASSPGDSYGYTF
TRBV4-2,TRBJ2-3,CASSQDIRGSLTDTQYF
TRBV9,TRBJ2-4,CASSVDHTRNIQYF
TRBV6-2/TRBV6-3,TRBJ1-5,CASRKGGSNQPQHF
TRBV20-1,TRBJ1-2,CSTAGRLVYGYTF
TRBV7-9,TRBJ1-3,CASSPDGAAIYF
TRBV30,TRBJ1-2,CAWSPQGMSYGYTF